This entry is about one TCR beta chain. The CDR3 length is 13 residues. Trimming removed 5 bases from V and 3 bases from J, with 10 bases in between. TCRdb ran MiXCR on the 5' RACE reads and lists one entry per CDR3 protein. The sample includes some 41,000 distinct CDR3 sequences, about 4.5% seen only once; the top ten take approximately 8.5%. The data were obtained in a study of T cells of healthy individuals. The chain links TRBV12-3 or TRBV12-4 to TRBJ2-5; D is unresolved. This TCR came from a human donor in good health. CDR3 coding DNA: TGTGCCAGCAGTCGGGCCCATGAAGAGACCCAGTACTTC. This translates into CASSRAHEETQYF.